This T cell receptor beta chain was captured in a study of shared clonotypes between healthy human individuals. About the study: CD8 memory received one plate per donor, CD8 naive two, CD4 memory three and CD4 naive three. Whole-study results and caveats: Shared clonotypes: about 4.6% naive CD4, roughly 3.5% naive CD8, around 2.4% memory CD4, approximately 0.41% memory CD8. Apart from blood, nothing was sampled; tissue repertoires likely differ.

J gave up 3 bases and V 4 bases, and 2 bases lay outside the gene matches. The V gene's germline CDR1 is MNHEY and CDR2 SMNVEV (reference sequence). The CDR3 contains 13 residues. It was CD45RO-negative cells, positively selected for CCR7, that made up naive CD8 cells, with terminally differentiated effector memory CD45RA+ cells excluded. This table comes from immunoSEQ multiplex PCR, and its TCRdb copy is limited to in-frame clones, with some not included. The table records some 2.1 million clones, around 95% of them present only once. This clone was seen a single time. Antigen: not known. The V and J genes are TRBV27 and TRBJ2-7; 8 bases are a match to TRBD1. Sequences were obtained from naive CD8+ T cells from PBMCs. The source of this sequence is a man in his late teens or twenties in good health. Some clones in this sample may be carry-over from other donors' samples. CDR3 amino acids: CASSYTGGYEQYF. CDR3 nucleotide sequence: TGTGCCAGCAGTTACACAGGGGGCTACGAGCAGTACTTC.